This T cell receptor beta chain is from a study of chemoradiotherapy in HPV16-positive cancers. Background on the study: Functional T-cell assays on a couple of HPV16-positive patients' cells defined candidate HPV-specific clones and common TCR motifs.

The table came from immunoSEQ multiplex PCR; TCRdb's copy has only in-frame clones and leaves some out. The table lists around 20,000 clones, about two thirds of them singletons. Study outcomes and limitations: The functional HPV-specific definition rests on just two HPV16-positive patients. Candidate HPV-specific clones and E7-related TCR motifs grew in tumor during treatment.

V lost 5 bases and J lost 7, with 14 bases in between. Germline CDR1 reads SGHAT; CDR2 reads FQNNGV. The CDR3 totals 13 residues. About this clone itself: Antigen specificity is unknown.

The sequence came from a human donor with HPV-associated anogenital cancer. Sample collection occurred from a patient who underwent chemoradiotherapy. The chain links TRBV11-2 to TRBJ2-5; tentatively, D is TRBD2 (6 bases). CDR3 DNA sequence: TGTGCCAGCAGCGTGGGACTGGGAGGGACCCAGTACTTC. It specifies CASSVGLGGTQYF.